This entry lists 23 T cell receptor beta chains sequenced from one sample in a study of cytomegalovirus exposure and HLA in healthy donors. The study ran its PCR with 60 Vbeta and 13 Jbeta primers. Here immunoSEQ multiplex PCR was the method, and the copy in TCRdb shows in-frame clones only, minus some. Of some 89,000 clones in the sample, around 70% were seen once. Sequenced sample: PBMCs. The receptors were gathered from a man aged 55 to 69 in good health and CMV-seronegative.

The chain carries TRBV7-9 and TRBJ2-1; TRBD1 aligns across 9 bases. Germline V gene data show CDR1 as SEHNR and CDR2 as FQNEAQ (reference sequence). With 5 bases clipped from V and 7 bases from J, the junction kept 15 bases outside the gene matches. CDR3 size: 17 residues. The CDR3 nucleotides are TGTGCCAGCAGCCCCCTTAACGGGGACAGGGTGATGAATGAGCAGTTCTTC. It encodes CASSPLNGDRVMNEQFF.

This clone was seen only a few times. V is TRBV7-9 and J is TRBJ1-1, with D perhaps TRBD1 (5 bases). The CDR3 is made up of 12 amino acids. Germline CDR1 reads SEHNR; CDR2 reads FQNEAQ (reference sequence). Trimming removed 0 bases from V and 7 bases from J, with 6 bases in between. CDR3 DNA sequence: TGTGCCAGCAGCTTAGCGACAGTTGAAGCTTTCTTT. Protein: CASSLATVEAFF.

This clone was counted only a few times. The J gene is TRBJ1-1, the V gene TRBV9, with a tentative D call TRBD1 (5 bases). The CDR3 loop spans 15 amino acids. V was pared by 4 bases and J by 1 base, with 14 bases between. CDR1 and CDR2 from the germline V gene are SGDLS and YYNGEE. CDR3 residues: CASSLNHDRNTEAFF. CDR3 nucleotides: TGTGCCAGCAGCCTGAACCACGACAGGAACACTGAAGCTTTCTTT.

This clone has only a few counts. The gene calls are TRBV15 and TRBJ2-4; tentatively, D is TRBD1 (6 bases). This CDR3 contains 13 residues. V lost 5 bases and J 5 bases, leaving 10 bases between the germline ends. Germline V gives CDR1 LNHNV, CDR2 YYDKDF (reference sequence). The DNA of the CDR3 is TGTGCCACCAGCGAGGACAGAGAAAACATTCAGTACTTC. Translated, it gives CATSEDRENIQYF.

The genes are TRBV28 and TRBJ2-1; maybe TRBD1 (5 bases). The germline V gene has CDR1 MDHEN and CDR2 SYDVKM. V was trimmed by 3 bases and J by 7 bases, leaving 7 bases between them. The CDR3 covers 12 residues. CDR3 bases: TGTGCCAGCAGTTTTGGGGCTAATGAGCAGTTCTTC. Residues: CASSFGANEQFF.

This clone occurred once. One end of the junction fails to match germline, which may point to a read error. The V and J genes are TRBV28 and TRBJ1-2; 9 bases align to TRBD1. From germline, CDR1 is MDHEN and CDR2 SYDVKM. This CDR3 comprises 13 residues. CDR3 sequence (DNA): TGTGCCAGCAGCCCCCATCTGCTGACAGGGGGTTCCTTC. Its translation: CASSPHLLTGGSF.

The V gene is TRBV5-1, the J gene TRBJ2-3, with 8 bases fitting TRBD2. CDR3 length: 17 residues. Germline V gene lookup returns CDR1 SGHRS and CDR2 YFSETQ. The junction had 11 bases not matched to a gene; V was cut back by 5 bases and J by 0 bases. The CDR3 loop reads CASRGISGGPSTDTQYF. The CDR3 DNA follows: TGCGCCAGCAGGGGGATCAGCGGGGGACCTAGCACAGATACGCAGTATTTT.

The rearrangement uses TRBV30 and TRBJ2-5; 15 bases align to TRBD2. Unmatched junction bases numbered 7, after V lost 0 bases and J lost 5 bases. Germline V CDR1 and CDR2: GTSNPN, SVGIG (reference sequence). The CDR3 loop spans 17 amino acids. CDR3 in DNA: TGTGCCTGGAGTGTAGGACTAGCGGGGGGGCCGGGGGAGACCCAGTACTTC. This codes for CAWSVGLAGGPGETQYF.

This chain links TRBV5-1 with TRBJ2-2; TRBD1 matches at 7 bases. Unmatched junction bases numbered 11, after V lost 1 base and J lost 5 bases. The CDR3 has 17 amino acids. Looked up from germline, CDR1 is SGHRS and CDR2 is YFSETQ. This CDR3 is CASSLLVTGAATGELFF. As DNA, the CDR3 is TGCGCCAGCAGCTTGCTAGTTACAGGGGCCGCTACCGGGGAGCTGTTTTTT.

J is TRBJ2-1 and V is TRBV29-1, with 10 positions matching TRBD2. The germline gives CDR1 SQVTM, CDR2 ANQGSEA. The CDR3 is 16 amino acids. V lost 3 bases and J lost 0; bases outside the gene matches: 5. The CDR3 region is CSVDSGRAFSYNEQFF. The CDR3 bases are TGCAGCGTTGACAGCGGGAGGGCCTTCTCCTACAATGAGCAGTTCTTC.

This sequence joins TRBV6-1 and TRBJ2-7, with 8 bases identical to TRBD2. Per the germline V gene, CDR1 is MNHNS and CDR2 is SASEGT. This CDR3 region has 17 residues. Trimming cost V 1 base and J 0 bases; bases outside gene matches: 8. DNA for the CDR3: TGTGCCAGCAGTGAAGGAGGTAGCGGGGAAAGCTCCTACGAGCAGTACTTC. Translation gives CASSEGGSGESSYEQYF.

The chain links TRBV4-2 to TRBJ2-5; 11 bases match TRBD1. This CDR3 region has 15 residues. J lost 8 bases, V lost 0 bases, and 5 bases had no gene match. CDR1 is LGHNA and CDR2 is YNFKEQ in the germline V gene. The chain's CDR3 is CASSQDGTGGGTQYF. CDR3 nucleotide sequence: TGTGCCAGCAGCCAAGACGGGACAGGGGGAGGTACCCAGTACTTC.

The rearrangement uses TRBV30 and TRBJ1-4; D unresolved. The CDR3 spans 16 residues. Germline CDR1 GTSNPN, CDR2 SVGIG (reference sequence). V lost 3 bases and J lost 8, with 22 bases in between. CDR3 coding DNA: TGTGCCTGGAGGCCCACGGGTCGGGGTTTTGGGGAAAAACTGTTTTTT. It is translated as CAWRPTGRGFGEKLFF.

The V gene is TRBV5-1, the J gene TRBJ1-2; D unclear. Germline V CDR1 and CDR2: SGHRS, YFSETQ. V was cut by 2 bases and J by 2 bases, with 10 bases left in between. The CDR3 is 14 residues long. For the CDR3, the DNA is TGCGCCAGCAGCTTAAGTTTCGAGAACTATGGCTACACCTTC. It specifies CASSLSFENYGYTF.

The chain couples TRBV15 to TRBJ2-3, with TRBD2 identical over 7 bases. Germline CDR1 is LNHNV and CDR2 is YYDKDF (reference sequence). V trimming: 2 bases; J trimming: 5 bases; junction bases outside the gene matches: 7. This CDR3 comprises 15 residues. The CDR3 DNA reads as TGTGCCACCAGCAGACAGGCGGGGGTACAAGATACGCAGTATTTT. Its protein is CATSRQAGVQDTQYF.

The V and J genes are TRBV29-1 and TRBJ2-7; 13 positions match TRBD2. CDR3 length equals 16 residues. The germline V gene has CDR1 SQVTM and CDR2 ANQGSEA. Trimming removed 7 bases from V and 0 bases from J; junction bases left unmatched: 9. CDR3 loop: CSGRTSGSASSYEQYF. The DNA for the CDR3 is TGCAGCGGCCGGACTAGCGGGAGCGCGAGCTCCTACGAGCAGTACTTC.

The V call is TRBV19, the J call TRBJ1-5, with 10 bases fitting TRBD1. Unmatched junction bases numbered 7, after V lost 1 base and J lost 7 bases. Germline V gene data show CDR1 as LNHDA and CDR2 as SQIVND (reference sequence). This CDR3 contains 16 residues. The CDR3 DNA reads TGTGCCAGTAGTATAGTCCCGGGGACAGGGGTACAGCCCCAGCATTTT. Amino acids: CASSIVPGTGVQPQHF.

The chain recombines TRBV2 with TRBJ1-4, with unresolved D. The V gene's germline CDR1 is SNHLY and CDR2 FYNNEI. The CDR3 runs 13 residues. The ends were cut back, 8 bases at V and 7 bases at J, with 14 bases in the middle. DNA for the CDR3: TGTGCCAGCGGAGCAGACCTGGGTGAAAAACTGTTTTTT. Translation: CASGADLGEKLFF.

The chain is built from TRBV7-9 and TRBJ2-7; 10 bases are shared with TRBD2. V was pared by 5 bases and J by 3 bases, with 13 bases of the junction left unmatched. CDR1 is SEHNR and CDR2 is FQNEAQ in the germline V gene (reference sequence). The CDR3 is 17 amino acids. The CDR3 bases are TGTGCCAGCAGCCGTGACCTACTAGCGGGAAGCCTCTACGAGCAGTACTTC. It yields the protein CASSRDLLAGSLYEQYF.

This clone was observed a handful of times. CDR3 sequence: CASNNLQGNEQFF. The CDR3 DNA is TGTGCCAGCAACAACTTACAGGGGAATGAGCAGTTCTTC. V is TRBV27 and J is TRBJ2-1; TRBD1 aligns across 7 bases. Trimming removed 7 bases from V and 7 bases from J; junction bases left unmatched: 7. Per germline, CDR1 MNHEY and CDR2 SMNVEV (reference sequence). This CDR3 has 13 amino acids.

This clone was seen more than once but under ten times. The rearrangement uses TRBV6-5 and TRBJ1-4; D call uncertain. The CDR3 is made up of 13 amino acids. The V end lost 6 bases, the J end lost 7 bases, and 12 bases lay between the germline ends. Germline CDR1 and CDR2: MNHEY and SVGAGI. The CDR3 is CASRVRGVEKLFF. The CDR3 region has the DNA TGTGCCAGCAGGGTACGGGGAGTTGAAAAACTGTTTTTT.

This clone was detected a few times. The CDR3 loop reads CASSVAGQDTEAFF. The CDR3 DNA is TGTGCCAGCAGCGTAGCCGGACAGGACACTGAAGCTTTCTTT. The rearrangement joins TRBV9 to TRBJ1-1, with TRBD1 identical over 7 bases. This CDR3 has 14 residues. After removal of 0 bases from V and 3 bases from J, the junction contained 2 bases not matched to a gene. Germline V gene data show CDR1 as SGDLS and CDR2 as YYNGEE.

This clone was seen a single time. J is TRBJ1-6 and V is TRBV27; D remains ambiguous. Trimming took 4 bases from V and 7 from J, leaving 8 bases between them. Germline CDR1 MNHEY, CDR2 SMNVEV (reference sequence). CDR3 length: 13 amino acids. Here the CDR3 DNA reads TGTGCCAGCAGTTCCAAACGGAATTCACCCCTCCACTTT. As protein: CASSSKRNSPLHF.